The 29 T cell receptor beta chains below were found in one sample sequenced in a study of a mutant IDH1 vaccine in newly diagnosed glioma. Their recognized antigens are unknown. Clones were sequenced by immunoSEQ multiplex PCR, and TCRdb holds only the in-frame ones, with some missing. The sample holds around 25,000 clones, about 80% seen once. Time point denoted: week 11, during vaccination. Each dose delivered 300 ug of mutant IDH1 20-mer peptide subcutaneously with imiquimod. Specimen: PBMCs, collected from a glioma patient whose treatment included an IDH1 peptide vaccine. All receptors derive from a woman aged 18-30 years with glioma.

The chain employs TRBV15 and TRBJ2-6, with 10 bases identical to TRBD1. Germline lookup yields CDR1 LNHNV and CDR2 YYDKDF (reference sequence). J gave up 2 bases and V 5 bases, and 3 bases lay outside the gene matches. The CDR3 totals 16 residues. The CDR3 DNA sequence: TGTGCCACCAGCGTGACAGGGGGCACTGGGGCCAACGTCCTGACTTTC. It is translated as CATSVTGGTGANVLTF.

Of note for this clone: Other DNA sequences in this specimen translate into the identical CDR3. The V gene is TRBV6-1, the J gene TRBJ2-7; D is unclear. This CDR3 is built from 16 residues. Germline CDR1 and CDR2: MNHNS and SASEGT. Between the trimmed V and J ends, which lost 0 bases and 1 base, there was a span of 13 bases. CDR3 sequence (DNA): TGTGCCAGCAGTGAAGCCGATCTACCAGGTTCCTACGAGCAGTACTTC. Translated: CASSEADLPGSYEQYF.

This clone was picked up one time. This chain joins TRBV7-2 and TRBJ2-7, with D perhaps TRBD2 (5 bases). CDR1 is SGHTA and CDR2 is FQGNSA in the germline V gene. The CDR3 consists of 15 residues. The V end was cut by 1 base, the J end by 4 bases, with 14 bases between. The CDR3 reads CASSLVEGGRYEQYF. The CDR3 DNA reads as TGTGCCAGCAGCTTAGTAGAGGGCGGTAGATACGAGCAGTACTTC.

This clone was detected only a few times. The chain links TRBV2 to TRBJ1-5, with 8 bases that match TRBD1. V lost 6 bases, J lost 6 bases, and 7 bases stayed unmatched. Germline V gene lookup returns CDR1 SNHLY and CDR2 FYNNEI. There are 14 residues in the CDR3. CDR3 loop: CASRTGASGQPQHF. CDR3 sequence (DNA): TGTGCCAGCAGGACAGGGGCCTCCGGTCAGCCCCAGCATTTT.

This clone turned up a few times. The chain employs TRBV5-5 and TRBJ1-5; D is unresolved. Germline V gives CDR1 SGHKS, CDR2 YYEKEE (reference sequence). Deletions cut 2 bases from V and 6 bases from J, with 15 bases between. The CDR3 sequence is 15 residues long. CDR3 DNA sequence: TGTGCCAGCAGCTTTACATTACGAACCGCTCAGCCCCAGCATTTT. The encoded protein is CASSFTLRTAQPQHF.

The rearrangement uses TRBV6-5 and TRBJ1-1; D is perhaps TRBD1 (6 bases). Trimming pared 4 bases from V and 9 bases from J, leaving 18 bases between. This CDR3 has 14 amino acids. Germline CDR1 reads MNHEY; CDR2 reads SVGAGI. CDR3: CASSSRGRGPQAFF. CDR3 bases: TGTGCCAGCAGTTCCAGGGGAAGGGGCCCTCAAGCTTTCTTT.

The rearrangement joins TRBV5-6 to TRBJ2-7, with a tentative D call TRBD1 (5 bases). Trimming left V 0 bases short and J 1 base short, with 14 bases between. The CDR3 totals 16 residues. The germline CDR1 and CDR2 sequences are SGHDT and YYEEEE. The CDR3 here is CASSLALGALSYEQYF. The CDR3 DNA reads as TGTGCCAGCAGCTTGGCCTTAGGGGCCCTATCCTACGAGCAGTACTTC.

This chain uses TRBV9 with TRBJ2-1; 9 bases agree with TRBD1. Germline values: CDR1 SGDLS, CDR2 YYNGEE. The trim removed 0 bases at V and 9 bases at J, leaving 1 base unmatched. This CDR3 has 13 residues. The CDR3 reads CASSVVTGGEQFF. For the CDR3, the DNA is TGTGCCAGCAGCGTAGTGACAGGGGGTGAGCAGTTCTTC.

The gene calls are TRBV25-1 and TRBJ1-5; the D gene is possibly TRBD1 (6 bases). Germline-derived CDR1 and CDR2 are MGHDK and SYGVNS. CDR3 size: 14 residues. The V gene lost 4 bases and the J gene lost 6 bases, with 13 bases spanning the gap. Written as DNA, the CDR3 is TGTGCCAGCAGTGCCTATGGGGGCGCTCAGCCCCAGCATTTT. This encodes CASSAYGGAQPQHF.

This clone has just one count. The rearrangement uses TRBV2 and TRBJ2-2; D possibly corresponds to TRBD1 (6 bases). Germline-derived CDR1 and CDR2 are SNHLY and FYNNEI. The CDR3 consists of 12 residues. Trimming took 9 bases from V and 7 from J, leaving 12 bases between them. Here the CDR3 reads CASTPGDGELFF. Written as DNA, the CDR3 is TGTGCCAGTACCCCAGGGGACGGGGAGCTGTTTTTT.

The V gene is TRBV30, the J gene TRBJ2-3; D might be TRBD2 (6 bases). This CDR3 has 14 amino acids. V lost 5 bases to trimming and J lost 0 bases, with 12 bases between them. Germline-derived CDR1 and CDR2 are GTSNPN and SVGIG (reference sequence). The DNA of the CDR3 is TGTGCCTGGCAAGGAGGGGCTAGCACAGATACGCAGTATTTT. Encoded protein: CAWQGGASTDTQYF. Full variable domain (remainder filled in from reference TRBV30 and TRBJ2-3): SQTIHQWPATLVQPVGSPLSLECTVEGTSNPNLYWYRQAAGRGLQLLFYSVGIGQISSEVPQNLSASRPQDRQFILSSKKLLLSDSGFYLCAWQGGASTDTQYFGPGTRLTVL.

This rearrangement joins TRBV10-2 to TRBJ2-5; no firm D call. CDR1 is WSHSY and CDR2 is SAAADI in the germline V gene. V lost 7 bases to trimming and J lost 6 bases, with 9 bases between them. The CDR3 covers 11 residues. CDR3 in amino acids: CASIMGKTQYF. DNA for the CDR3: TGCGCCAGCATCATGGGGAAGACCCAGTACTTC.

This clone was detected only once. The chain couples TRBV10-2 to TRBJ1-1; D unclear. Germline-derived CDR1 and CDR2 are WSHSY and SAAADI. Deletions cut 3 bases from V and 4 bases from J, with 6 bases between. This CDR3 has 12 amino acids. For the CDR3, the DNA is TGCGCCAGCAGTGAAGGGAGCACTGAAGCTTTCTTT. Translated, it gives CASSEGSTEAFF.

V usage is TRBV11-3 and J usage is TRBJ1-2; tentatively, D is TRBD1 (6 bases). V was cut by 5 bases and J by 4 bases, with 11 bases left in between. The germline CDR1 and CDR2 sequences are SGHNT and YENEEA. CDR3 length: 13 amino acids. CDR3 sequence reads: CASSIQGGYGYTF. For the CDR3, the DNA is TGTGCCAGCAGCATACAGGGCGGCTATGGCTACACCTTC. The variable domain in full, with the rest retrieved from reference TRBV11-3 and TRBJ1-2, is EAGVVQSPRYKIIEKKQPVAFWCNPISGHNTLYWYLQNLGQGPELLIRYENEEAVDDSQLPKDRFSAERLKGVDSTLKIQPAELGDSAVYLCASSIQGGYGYTFGSGTRLTVV.

This chain's CDR3 is CASSLGQRVFQETQYF. The CDR3 coding sequence is TGTGCCAGCTCGTTGGGACAGAGGGTTTTCCAAGAGACCCAGTACTTC. The chain joins TRBV18 to TRBJ2-5, with 7 bases fitting TRBD1. Germline lookup yields CDR1 KGHSH and CDR2 LQKENI. The CDR3 is 16 residues long. Losses at the gene ends were 6 bases for V and 1 base for J; bases not matched to a gene: 11.

The chain has TRBV5-6 and TRBJ2-1, with D perhaps matching TRBD2 (6 bases). The ends were cut back, 2 bases at V and 2 bases at J, with 14 bases in the middle. CDR1 and CDR2 (germline): SGHDT, YYEEEE. This CDR3 has 16 amino acids. The CDR3 sequence: CASSLYGGNTYNEQFF. For the CDR3, the DNA is TGTGCCAGCAGCTTATACGGCGGGAACACCTACAATGAGCAGTTCTTC.

The rearrangement links TRBV5-6 to TRBJ1-1; D might be TRBD1 (6 bases). Germline lookup yields CDR1 SGHDT and CDR2 YYEEEE. V was clipped by 6 bases and J by 2 bases, with 11 bases between them. The CDR3 totals 13 residues. CDR3 in amino acids: CASTGQFNTEAFF. CDR3 in DNA: TGTGCCAGCACCGGACAGTTTAACACTGAAGCTTTCTTT.

The CDR3 sequence is CATLAGGYPSTDTQYF. CDR3 DNA: TGTGCCACCCTAGCGGGGGGATACCCTAGCACAGATACGCAGTATTTT. The rearrangement links TRBV2 to TRBJ2-3; 11 bases match TRBD2. The V gene end was trimmed by 10 bases and the J gene end by 0 bases; junction bases not matched to a gene: 9. The CDR3 runs to 16 residues. Germline V CDR1 and CDR2: SNHLY, FYNNEI.

The CDR3 region has the DNA TGTGCCAGCAGCCCCACCCCGCGCGGAGGAGGGGAGACCCAGTACTTC. Protein: CASSPTPRGGGETQYF. This chain uses TRBV7-9 with TRBJ2-5; tentatively, D is TRBD2 (6 bases). Trimming took off 5 bases at V and 5 bases at J, with 21 bases between the two ends. Germline lookup yields CDR1 SEHNR and CDR2 FQNEAQ (reference sequence). This CDR3 is built from 16 residues.

The chain combines TRBV6-6 with TRBJ1-3, with D uncertain. From germline, CDR1 is MNHNY and CDR2 SVGAGI (reference sequence). The CDR3 contains 13 residues. The V gene lost 2 bases and the J gene lost 4 bases, with 6 bases spanning the gap. CDR3 coding DNA: TGTGCCAGCAGTTACGGCGGCGGAAACACCATATATTTT. It yields the protein CASSYGGGNTIYF.

The rearrangement uses TRBV23-1 and TRBJ2-3; 14 nucleotides align to TRBD2. TRBV23-1 is an ORF for which the function is uncertain. Germline trimming cut 4 bases from V and 9 bases from J; bases unmatched to any gene: 21. CDR3 length: 20 residues. The chain's CDR3 is CASSRNPPGLAGGPGGTQYF. In nucleotides, the CDR3 is TGCGCCAGCAGTCGAAATCCTCCCGGACTAGCGGGAGGCCCGGGGGGGACGCAGTATTTT.

This rearrangement joins TRBV28 to TRBJ1-2, with 7 bases that match TRBD1. The length of the CDR3 is 14 residues. With V trimmed by 6 bases and J by 0 bases, 4 bases remained unmatched. Looked up from germline, CDR1 is MDHEN and CDR2 is SYDVKM. CDR3 sequence: CASRDRTANYGYTF. In DNA, the CDR3 is TGTGCCAGCAGGGACAGGACGGCTAACTATGGCTACACCTTC.

The chain recombines TRBV19 with TRBJ2-7; 7 positions match TRBD2. Germline V gives CDR1 LNHDA, CDR2 SQIVND (reference sequence). V shed 2 bases and J 0 bases; nucleotides not matched to a gene: 4. CDR3 size: 15 residues. The CDR3 DNA is TGTGCCAGTAGTATACGGCTAGCGGACTCCTACGAGCAGTACTTC. Translating it yields CASSIRLADSYEQYF.

This clone was seen a handful of times. This chain connects TRBV7-9 to TRBJ2-7, with 7 bases identical to TRBD1. The CDR3 is 15 residues long. The germline V gene encodes CDR1 SEHNR and CDR2 FQNEAQ (reference sequence). Trimming cost V 6 bases and J 3 bases; bases outside gene matches: 11. CDR3 loop: CASSGQVYGVYEQYF. The CDR3 bases are TGTGCCAGCAGTGGACAGGTATACGGGGTCTACGAGCAGTACTTC.

This chain uses TRBV10-3 with TRBJ1-2; weak D call: TRBD1 (5 bases). The CDR3 sequence is 15 residues long. V shed 0 bases and J shed 6 bases, with 14 bases lying between them. Germline V gives CDR1 ENHRY, CDR2 SYGVKD. The DNA for the CDR3 is TGTGCCATCAGTGAGTCGGGACTCCCCTTGGATGGCTACACCTTC. Amino acids: CAISESGLPLDGYTF.

This sequence joins TRBV29-1 and TRBJ1-1; 7 nucleotides line up with TRBD1. Unmatched junction bases numbered 12, after V lost 4 bases and J lost 4 bases. Germline-derived CDR1 and CDR2 are SQVTM and ANQGSEA. The CDR3 totals 15 residues. This CDR3 is CSVVIYTDRTTEAFF. For the CDR3, the DNA is TGCAGCGTTGTAATCTACACGGACAGGACCACTGAAGCTTTCTTT.

This clone was recorded a few times. The gene calls are TRBV7-2 and TRBJ2-5; a weak D match, TRBD2 (6 bases). Trimming took 1 base from V and 3 from J, leaving 18 bases between them. This CDR3 is 17 amino acids long. Germline CDR1 and CDR2: SGHTA and FQGNSA. The CDR3: CASSLDRPLVAEETQYF. CDR3 bases: TGTGCCAGCAGCTTAGACCGCCCCCTGGTAGCGGAAGAGACCCAGTACTTC. The whole variable domain, remainder taken from reference TRBV7-2 and TRBJ2-5, is GAGVSQSPSNKVTEKGKDVELRCDPISGHTALYWYRQSLGQGLEFLIYFQGNSAPDKSGLPSDRFSAERTGGSVSTLTIQRTQQEDSAVYLCASSLDRPLVAEETQYFGPGTRLLVL.

This rearrangement joins TRBV29-1 to TRBJ1-2, with D possibly being TRBD1 (5 bases). CDR1 is SQVTM and CDR2 is ANQGSEA in the germline V gene. Trimming removed 0 bases from V and 6 bases from J, with 11 bases in between. The CDR3 length is 13 residues. The CDR3 protein is CSVEDHGRDGYTF. CDR3 nucleotide sequence: TGCAGCGTTGAAGATCATGGCAGGGATGGCTACACCTTC.

On this clone: One end of the junction varies from germline; a read error may be responsible. V is TRBV7-7 and J is TRBJ2-5, with a possible D match to TRBD1 (7 bases). The length of the CDR3 is 16 residues. The germline V gene has CDR1 SSHAT and CDR2 FNYEAQ (reference sequence). The chain's CDR3 is CASSLNWGDSEETQYF. CDR3 in DNA: TGTGCTAGCAGCCTGAACTGGGGGGACAGCGAAGAGACCCAGTACTTC.